This T cell receptor beta chain derives from a study of shared clonotypes between healthy human individuals. Study summary: Samples came from a couple of female and a few male donors aged 18 to 49. General study points: Estimated clonotype richness was generally higher in naive than memory subsets.

Generated by immunoSEQ multiplex PCR, the TCRdb table keeps only in-frame clones and is missing some. The data hold 1.4 million to 1.5 million clones, with roughly 96% observed a single time. Details on this clone: What it binds is unknown.

Germline CDR1 and CDR2: SGHAT and FQNNGV. The CDR3 spans 15 residues. Trimming stripped 0 bases from V and 0 bases from J, with 6 bases between. The sequenced sample was naive CD4+ T cells sorted from blood. Subset meaning: CD45RA+ positively selected. The TCR sequence derives from a man in his thirties or forties in good health. The chain carries TRBV11-2 and TRBJ1-3, with D possibly being TRBD1 (6 bases). The CDR3 is CASSLEGASGNTIYF. The DNA for the CDR3 is TGTGCCAGCAGCTTAGAGGGGGCCTCTGGAAACACCATATATTTT.